What follows are 6 T cell receptor beta chains derived from one specimen sequenced in a study of Graves' ophthalmopathy and Graves' hyperthyroidism. Amplification of TCR beta CDR3 regions used RNA transcripts. Following a first-round RT-PCR that used HTBI primers, a second-round multiplex PCR was carried out. TCRdb processed the multiplex PCR reads anew with MiXCR; each CDR3 protein has one entry. The sample holds some 150,000 distinct CDR3 sequences, around two fifths seen once. The sequencing sample was made of peripheral blood. The receptors were gathered from a man aged 30 to 45 with Graves' ophthalmopathy.

This clonotype was observed at least ten times. CDR3 region: CASSLVASYEQYF. CDR3 nucleotide sequence: TGTGCCAGCAGTTTGGTCGCCTCCTACGAGCAGTACTTC. The rearrangement joins TRBV6-2 or TRBV6-3 to TRBJ2-7, with no clear D. Germline loops: CDR1 MNHEY, CDR2 SVGEGT. The CDR3 consists of 13 residues. V shed 4 bases and J shed 0 bases, with 7 bases lying between them.

This clonotype was detected many times. This chain uses TRBV12-3 or TRBV12-4 with TRBJ1-2, with 7 bases fitting TRBD1. The V segment lost 5 bases and the J segment 3 bases; nucleotides outside the gene matches: 6. The CDR3 extends over 14 amino acids. The CDR3 region is CASSNLDRDYGYTF. CDR3 coding DNA: TGTGCCAGCAGTAATCTTGACAGGGACTATGGCTACACCTTC.

The chain carries TRBV7-2 and TRBJ2-7; D is ambiguous. This CDR3 region has 14 residues. The germline V and J ends were trimmed by 2 bases and 4 bases, with 12 bases remaining between them. Germline CDR1 reads SGHTA; CDR2 reads FQGNSA. CDR3 DNA: TGTGCCAGCAGCTTACAAATGGCTCCTTACGAGCAGTACTTC. Translated, it gives CASSLQMAPYEQYF. Supplemented by reference TRBV7-2 and TRBJ2-7, the full variable domain reads GAGVSQSPSNKVTEKGKDVELRCDPISGHTALYWYRQSLGQGLEFLIYFQGNSAPDKSGLPSDRFSAERTGGSVSTLTIQRTQQEDSAVYLCASSLQMAPYEQYFGPGTRLTVT.

This rearrangement joins TRBV6-1 to TRBJ2-7, with D unresolved. Germline lookup yields CDR1 MNHNS and CDR2 SASEGT. This CDR3 spans 11 amino acids. Trimming pared 8 bases from V and 7 bases from J, leaving 12 bases between. The CDR3 DNA reads as TGTGCCAGCCGGCGGCAGGTAGAGCAGTACTTC. Translated: CASRRQVEQYF.

This clonotype was found many times. This rearrangement joins TRBV5-8 to TRBJ2-5; TRBD1 might be the D (6 bases). The germline V gene encodes CDR1 SGHTS and CDR2 YDEGEE. The CDR3 consists of 15 residues. The germline V and J ends were trimmed by 0 bases and 0 bases, with 9 bases remaining between them. The CDR3 DNA follows: TGTGCCAGCAGCTTGGGACAGGTCCACCAAGAGACCCAGTACTTC. Translation: CASSLGQVHQETQYF.

This clonotype has at least ten counts. The rearrangement links TRBV15 to TRBJ2-2; the D is unclear. This CDR3 region has 14 residues. With 1 base removed from V and 8 bases from J, the gap between germline ends came to 11 bases. The germline V gene has CDR1 LNHNV and CDR2 YYDKDF (reference sequence). CDR3 sequence reads: CATSRAAGPGELFF. Written as DNA, the CDR3 is TGTGCCACCAGCAGAGCGGCTGGACCGGGGGAGCTGTTTTTT.